This TCR beta chain was sequenced during a study of T cell responses to AZD1222 COVID-19 vaccine. Study-wide results and caveats: Reports indicate that nearly half of spike-specific TCRs are directed at unmutated variant regions. Along spike, vaccine-associated CD4 TCRs were found throughout, with dominance at 160-218 and 743-854.

The CDR3 spans 14 residues. Germline lookup yields CDR1 SGHTA and CDR2 FQGNSA. V was trimmed by 2 bases and J by 0 bases, leaving 7 bases between them. Profiling relied on immunoSEQ multiplex PCR, and the TCRdb table lists in-frame clones only, not all of them. This sample has about 140,000 clones, with roughly 90% found just once. A note on this clone: Its cognate antigen is unknown. Other DNA sequences from this sample encode an identical CDR3 as well.

This clonotype originated in an adult who received the AZD1222 COVID-19 vaccine. The sequencing here drew on peripheral blood, taken 28 days after the second AZD1222 dose. This chain uses TRBV7-2 with TRBJ1-1; D not resolved. CDR3 in amino acids: CASSLNPMNTEAFF. Written as DNA, the CDR3 is TGTGCCAGCAGCTTAAACCCCATGAACACTGAAGCTTTCTTT.